Below, 32 T cell receptor beta chains from the same sample are listed, as sequenced in a study of T cell changes during pregnancy in multiple sclerosis. The method was immunoSEQ multiplex PCR; TCRdb's version includes in-frame clones alone and lacks a portion of them. The repertoire holds tens of thousands of clones, with over 75% as singletons. Sequencing was performed on CD4+ T cells from peripheral blood mononuclear cells, taken in the third trimester of pregnancy. All receptors derive from a female donor in good health, enrolled as a control in a pregnancy study.

This clone has a single count. V and J are TRBV5-1 and TRBJ1-5, with D unresolved. The CDR3 has 16 amino acids. V lost 0 bases and J lost 0, with 10 bases in between. The germline gives CDR1 SGHRS, CDR2 YFSETQ. CDR3 in DNA: TGCGCCAGCAGCTTGGGGCCCAGTAATAGCAATCAGCCCCAGCATTTT. Translation: CASSLGPSNSNQPQHF.

The rearrangement joins TRBV7-2 to TRBJ2-5; D possibly corresponds to TRBD1 (6 bases). Germline-derived CDR1 and CDR2 are SGHTA and FQGNSA. Trimming cost V 3 bases and J 3 bases, with 8 bases left between them. The CDR3 is 13 amino acids. CDR3 in amino acids: CASSFAGEETQYF. DNA for the CDR3: TGTGCCAGCAGCTTCGCAGGGGAAGAGACCCAGTACTTC. Filled out from reference TRBV7-2 and TRBJ2-5, the complete variable domain reads GAGVSQSPSNKVTEKGKDVELRCDPISGHTALYWYRQSLGQGLEFLIYFQGNSAPDKSGLPSDRFSAERTGGSVSTLTIQRTQQEDSAVYLCASSFAGEETQYFGPGTRLLVL.

The rearrangement uses TRBV28 and TRBJ1-4; 8 nucleotides match TRBD1. This CDR3 region has 13 residues. In germline, CDR1 is MDHEN, CDR2 SYDVKM. Losses at the gene ends were 8 bases for V and 7 bases for J; bases not matched to a gene: 6. The CDR3 nucleotides are TGTGCCAGCGCACATGGACAGGGTGAAAAACTGTTTTTT. Encoded protein: CASAHGQGEKLFF.

The V and J genes are TRBV5-3 and TRBJ1-5; TRBD1 might be the D (6 bases). TRBV5-3 belongs to the ORF category, with a function that is uncertain. Trimming cost V 4 bases and J 1 base, with 18 bases left between them. This CDR3 has 17 amino acids. In DNA, the CDR3 is TGTGCCAGAAGCCAAAAAACGGACAGAGCGAGCAATCAGCCCCAGCATTTT. Translated: CARSQKTDRASNQPQHF.

J is TRBJ1-3 and V is TRBV11-2, with no clear D. CDR3 length equals 13 residues. Trimming left V 5 bases short and J 2 bases short, with 7 bases between. Germline V gene data show CDR1 as SGHAT and CDR2 as FQNNGV. The CDR3 sequence is CASSPQPGNTIYF. The CDR3 DNA reads TGTGCCAGCAGCCCACAACCTGGAAACACCATATATTTT.

The sample holds one count of this clone. The chain joins TRBV7-9 to TRBJ2-6; D remains ambiguous. Germline V lookup: CDR1 SEHNR, CDR2 FQNEAQ (reference sequence). The CDR3 totals 16 residues. V lost 1 base to trimming and J lost 0 bases, with 7 bases between them. The CDR3 protein is CASSLGSTSGANVLTF. The CDR3 DNA is TGTGCCAGCAGCTTAGGGTCTACCTCTGGGGCCAACGTCCTGACTTTC.

The gene calls are TRBV11-3 and TRBJ2-1; weak D call: TRBD2 (6 bases). The CDR3 loop spans 18 amino acids. Germline CDR1 reads SGHNT; CDR2 reads YENEEA. V lost 2 bases, J lost 6 bases, and 23 bases lay in between. The CDR3, as DNA: TGTGCCAGCAGCTTAAAGGGGAGGTCTGGGGTCTTTAGCAATGAGCAGTTCTTC. As protein: CASSLKGRSGVFSNEQFF.

The chain employs TRBV30 and TRBJ2-5; a possible D gene is TRBD1 (8 bases). The CDR3 covers 14 residues. Trimming cost V 8 bases and J 5 bases, with 21 bases left between them. CDR1 is GTSNPN, CDR2 SVGIG, per germline (reference sequence). For the CDR3, the DNA is TGTGCCAGATCACAGGGGGGGGCGGTCGAGACCCAGTACTTC. Translating gives CARSQGGAVETQYF.

V usage is TRBV6-5 and J usage is TRBJ2-5; 8 nucleotides match TRBD1. V trimming: 2 bases; J trimming: 3 bases; junction bases outside the gene matches: 8. CDR3 size: 16 residues. Germline V CDR1 and CDR2: MNHEY, SVGAGI. In DNA form, the CDR3 reads TGTGCCAGCAGTTACGGGACAGGAACAACGAAAGAGACCCAGTACTTC. Translating it yields CASSYGTGTTKETQYF.

The chain joins TRBV19 to TRBJ2-5, with 7 bases that match TRBD2. CDR3 length: 15 residues. J was trimmed by 5 bases and V by 4 bases; bases with no gene match: 10. Germline V gives CDR1 LNHDA, CDR2 SQIVND (reference sequence). CDR3 in DNA: TGTGCCAGTAGTACCTGGGGGAGGGCTGGGGAGACCCAGTACTTC. It specifies CASSTWGRAGETQYF.

The chain recombines TRBV30 with TRBJ1-5, with 7 nucleotides matching TRBD1. Germline loops: CDR1 GTSNPN, CDR2 SVGIG (reference sequence). After removal of 2 bases from V and 6 bases from J, the junction contained 7 bases not matched to a gene. The CDR3 extends over 14 amino acids. The CDR3 region has the DNA TGTGCCTGGAGTTTGACAGGGACGTCTCAGCCCCAGCATTTT. Translating it yields CAWSLTGTSQPQHF.

V gene TRBV6-1 combines with J gene TRBJ2-1; TRBD1 matches 7 bases. Germline V gives CDR1 MNHNS, CDR2 SASEGT. The CDR3 extends over 15 amino acids. J lost 0 bases, V lost 6 bases, and 5 bases had no gene match. This chain's CDR3 is CASSETGSSYNEQFF. For the CDR3, the DNA is TGTGCCAGCAGCGAGACAGGGAGCTCCTACAATGAGCAGTTCTTC.

The CDR3 region has the DNA TGTGCCAGCAGCTTAGGGGCTAGCACAGATACGCAGTATTTT. Translating it yields CASSLGASTDTQYF. The chain joins TRBV11-2 to TRBJ2-3; D unclear. The CDR3 spans 14 residues. CDR1 and CDR2 (germline): SGHAT, FQNNGV. Deletions cut 1 base from V and 0 bases from J, with 5 bases between.

This chain connects TRBV2 to TRBJ1-3; D is uncertain. Germline V gene sequence: CDR1 SNHLY, CDR2 FYNNEI. The CDR3 has 13 amino acids. Trimming took off 10 bases at V and 4 bases at J, with 14 bases between the two ends. CDR3 loop: CATKGVGGNTIYF. In DNA, the CDR3 is TGTGCCACCAAGGGAGTTGGGGGAAACACCATATATTTT.

V and J are TRBV4-2 and TRBJ2-5; D gene unclear. Trimming cost V 0 bases and J 3 bases, with 8 bases left between them. CDR3 length equals 14 residues. The germline CDR1 and CDR2 sequences are LGHNA and YNFKEQ. The CDR3 protein is CASSQDRQEETQYF. The CDR3 DNA reads as TGTGCCAGCAGCCAAGATCGGCAGGAAGAGACCCAGTACTTC.

This clone has a single count. V is TRBV7-8 and J is TRBJ1-1; 8 bases agree with TRBD1. Germline CDR1 reads SGHVS; CDR2 reads FQNEAQ. This CDR3 has 13 amino acids. J was trimmed by 8 bases and V by 2 bases; bases with no gene match: 4. In DNA form, the CDR3 reads TGTGCCAGCAGCTTAATGGGGGACAGGGAAGCTTTCTTT. Translated: CASSLMGDREAFF. The full variable domain, in which reference TRBV7-8 and TRBJ1-1 provide the parts outside the CDR3, is GAGVSQSPRYKVAKRGQDVALRCDPISGHVSLFWYQQALGQGPEFLTYFQNEAQLDKSGLPSDRFFAERPEGSVSTLKIQRTQQEDSAVYLCASSLMGDREAFFGQGTRLTVV.

The gene calls are TRBV7-9 and TRBJ2-2; 11 nucleotides match TRBD2. V shed 5 bases and J 0 bases; nucleotides not matched to a gene: 8. This CDR3 has 18 residues. Germline lookup yields CDR1 SEHNR and CDR2 FQNEAQ (reference sequence). CDR3 loop: CASSQGTSGEANTGELFF. The CDR3 nucleotides read TGTGCCAGCAGCCAGGGGACTAGCGGCGAAGCGAACACCGGGGAGCTGTTTTTT.

The chain links TRBV5-4 to TRBJ2-1, with 10 bases aligning to TRBD1. The length of the CDR3 is 16 residues. Germline V gene sequence: CDR1 SGHNT, CDR2 YYREEE (reference sequence). The ends lost 4 bases at V and 1 base at J; junction bases unmatched: 5. For the CDR3, the DNA is TGTGCCAGCAGCACGGACAGGGGGGCGTCCTACAATGAGCAGTTCTTC. Encoded protein: CASSTDRGASYNEQFF.

The rearrangement uses TRBV18 and TRBJ1-5; D might be TRBD1 (6 bases). This CDR3 has 15 amino acids. The germline gives CDR1 KGHSH, CDR2 LQKENI. V was clipped by 6 bases and J by 2 bases, with 14 bases between them. DNA for the CDR3: TGTGCCAGCTCCCTTACAGGGTTTGGCAATCAGCCCCAGCATTTT. Translated: CASSLTGFGNQPQHF.

This rearrangement joins TRBV5-1 to TRBJ1-2; TRBD1 matches at 7 bases. The ends lost 0 bases at V and 6 bases at J; junction bases unmatched: 5. Germline CDR1 reads SGHRS; CDR2 reads YFSETQ. The CDR3 loop spans 14 amino acids. CDR3: CASSLGRGLDGYTF. CDR3 in DNA: TGCGCCAGCAGCTTGGGGAGGGGGCTCGATGGCTACACCTTC. Complete variable domain (other parts from reference TRBV5-1 and TRBJ1-2): KAGVTQTPRYLIKTRGQQVTLSCSPISGHRSVSWYQQTPGQGLQFLFEYFSETQRNKGNFPGRFSGRQFSNSRSEMNVSTLELGDSALYLCASSLGRGLDGYTFGSGTRLTVV.

This chain joins TRBV7-3 and TRBJ1-1, with 8 bases that match TRBD1. With 2 bases clipped from V and 5 bases from J, the junction kept 10 bases outside the gene matches. Germline V gives CDR1 SGHTA, CDR2 FQGTGA. The CDR3 loop spans 16 amino acids. CDR3: CASSLGATGERTEAFF. The DNA of the CDR3 is TGTGCCAGCAGCTTAGGGGCGACAGGGGAGAGGACTGAAGCTTTCTTT.

The V and J genes are TRBV6-5 and TRBJ2-7; TRBD1 aligns across 8 bases. Germline V gives CDR1 MNHEY, CDR2 SVGAGI. Losses at the gene ends were 2 bases for V and 5 bases for J; bases not matched to a gene: 8. CDR3 size: 15 residues. CDR3 bases: TGTGCCAGCAGTTACACGCGGACAGGGAGGAACGAGCAGTACTTC. Translating it yields CASSYTRTGRNEQYF.

This rearrangement joins TRBV9 to TRBJ1-1; 8 nucleotides agree with TRBD1. Germline CDR1 reads SGDLS; CDR2 reads YYNGEE. The junction had 5 bases not matched to a gene; V was cut back by 4 bases and J by 0 bases. This CDR3 contains 15 residues. The CDR3 protein is CASSPRQGLNTEAFF. The CDR3, as DNA: TGTGCCAGCAGCCCCCGACAGGGGCTGAACACTGAAGCTTTCTTT.

The CDR3 DNA is TGTGCCACCAGCAGAGGATTTACAGGGGGAATCGACGAGCAGTACTTC. This codes for CATSRGFTGGIDEQYF. This chain uses TRBV15 with TRBJ2-7, with 8 bases matching TRBD1. The CDR3 consists of 16 residues. Germline CDR1 and CDR2: LNHNV and YYDKDF (reference sequence). The V segment lost 1 base and the J segment 5 bases; nucleotides outside the gene matches: 10.

The J gene is TRBJ2-7, the V gene TRBV6-5, with D tentatively TRBD1 (7 bases). V was cut by 11 bases and J by 3 bases, with 20 bases left in between. Germline-derived CDR1 and CDR2 are MNHEY and SVGAGI. This CDR3 is 14 amino acids long. CDR3 loop: CASRRGQFIYEQYF. For the CDR3, the DNA is TGTGCCTCAAGGAGGGGACAGTTCATCTACGAGCAGTACTTC.

V is TRBV7-3 and J is TRBJ2-1; no clear D. CDR3 size: 15 residues. Germline V gene data show CDR1 as SGHTA and CDR2 as FQGTGA. Trimming left V 5 bases short and J 9 bases short, with 20 bases between. CDR3 in amino acids: CASSDPGVGISEQFF. CDR3 sequence (DNA): TGTGCCAGCAGCGACCCGGGTGTTGGCATCAGTGAGCAGTTCTTC.

This clone was found a few times. The rearrangement links TRBV7-2 to TRBJ1-5, with unresolved D. CDR3 length: 13 residues. CDR1 is SGHTA, CDR2 FQGNSA, per germline. V lost 5 bases and J lost 4, with 9 bases in between. CDR3 sequence: CASSPRTNQPQHF. CDR3 DNA sequence: TGTGCCAGCAGCCCGCGTACTAATCAGCCCCAGCATTTT.

V gene TRBV4-1 combines with J gene TRBJ1-3, with TRBD1 matching over 7 bases. Germline CDR1 and CDR2: MGHRA and YSYEKL. Trimming took 4 bases from V and 4 from J; bases not matched to a gene: 10. The CDR3 totals 16 residues. The CDR3 spells CASSRPGQTQGNTIYF. CDR3 nucleotides: TGCGCCAGCAGCCGGCCGGGACAGACGCAAGGAAACACCATATATTTT.

V gene TRBV5-6 combines with J gene TRBJ1-2; D is possibly TRBD1 (6 bases). CDR1 and CDR2 (germline): SGHDT, YYEEEE. The CDR3 extends over 12 amino acids. V lost 4 bases, J lost 4 bases, and 8 bases lay in between. In DNA, the CDR3 is TGTGCCAGCAGCCGGACAGTCTATGGCTACACCTTC. Its protein product is CASSRTVYGYTF.

The CDR3 reads CASSPPGAATDTQYF. In nucleotides, the CDR3 is TGTGCCAGCAGCCCCCCGGGAGCAGCGACAGATACGCAGTATTTT. The J gene is TRBJ2-3, the V gene TRBV11-1, with D perhaps TRBD2 (6 bases). Germline CDR1 reads SGHAT; CDR2 reads FQDESV (reference sequence). This CDR3 region has 15 residues. V dropped 5 bases and J dropped 3 bases, with 15 bases sitting between them.

The chain couples TRBV4-3 to TRBJ1-4, with D maybe TRBD1 (5 bases). V was shortened by 4 bases and J by 5 bases, with 14 bases between the two germline ends. Germline CDR1 reads LGHNA; CDR2 reads YSLEER. The CDR3 sequence is 15 residues long. CDR3 DNA sequence: TGCGCCAGCAGCCGCATGGGACTGCTCAATGAAAAACTGTTTTTT. Protein product: CASSRMGLLNEKLFF.

The chain carries TRBV2 and TRBJ2-5; TRBD1 might be the D (5 bases). Germline V CDR1 and CDR2: SNHLY, FYNNEI. The CDR3 extends over 15 amino acids. V gave up 6 bases and J gave up 4 bases, with 18 bases separating them. The CDR3 sequence: CASSEKNQGLETQYF. CDR3 coding DNA: TGTGCCAGCAGCGAGAAAAATCAGGGATTAGAGACCCAGTACTTC.